This TCR beta chain originates from a study of T cell repertoires in cytomegalovirus infection. As for the study in general: Based on public TCR beta signatures, there were indications of CMV infection and of a matching HLA type.

TCRdb processed the reads anew with MiXCR; each CDR3 protein has one entry. The profile shows fewer than 550,000 distinct CDR3 sequences, around a quarter of them singletons. Whole-study findings and limits: Carriers of CMV and the relevant HLA type were discriminated by public TCR beta frequency. CMV-specific TCR beta clonotypes restricted by HLA-C were the ones dominating the ex vivo response.

Trimming shortened V by 3 bases and J by 10 bases, and 12 bases separated the two germline ends. Looked up from germline, CDR1 is LNHNV and CDR2 is YYDKDF (reference sequence). The CDR3 is 13 amino acids. Regarding this clonotype: Its antigen remains unknown.

The gene calls are TRBV15 and TRBJ1-4, with D hard to call. The clonotype originates from a human donor in good health (CMV status not recorded). Some clones in this sample may be carry-over from other donors' samples. The sequenced sample was PBMCs. The CDR3 sequence is CATSSEWEGKLFF. In nucleotides, the CDR3 is TGTGCCACCAGCAGTGAGTGGGAGGGAAAACTGTTTTTT. Complete variable domain (other parts from reference TRBV15 and TRBJ1-4): DAMVIQNPRYQVTQFGKPVTLSCSQTLNHNVMYWYQQKSSQAPKLLFHYYDKDFNNEADTPDNFQSRRPNTSFCFLDIRSPGLGDTAMYLCATSSEWEGKLFFGSGTQLSVL.